This T cell receptor (beta chain) came from a study of breast tumors, draining lymph nodes, adjacent tissues. This CDR3 spans 16 amino acids. Trimming cost V 3 bases and J 3 bases; bases outside gene matches: 5. CDR1 is SGHTA and CDR2 is FQGNSA in the germline V gene. This clonotype was recorded many times. Its target is unknown. General study results and limits: Findings are consistent with lymph node origin and intratumoral expansion of most tumor T cells. Tumor TCR diversity was below lymph nodes but above nontumor tissue. Tumor T cell lymph node origin was a supported hypothesis, not proven.

A single record per CDR3 protein comes from TCRdb applying MiXCR to the multiplex PCR reads. The table shows 200,000 to 300,000 distinct CDR3 sequences, with 30% occurring only once. The lymph nodes were axillary draining lymph nodes from breast cancer patients. The sample comprised axillary lymph node tissue. This sequence was found in a female donor with breast cancer. Some clones in this sample may be carry-over from other donors' samples. The chain joins TRBV7-2 to TRBJ2-3; 11 bases are a match to TRBD2. The DNA for the CDR3 is TGTGCCAGCAGCTTCTTCCCTAGCGGGAGGACAGATACGCAGTATTTT. This codes for CASSFFPSGRTDTQYF.